Presented here are 18 T cell receptor beta chains from one specimen sequenced in a study of CD8 T cells in Susac syndrome. RNA in amounts of about 0.5 to 1 ug was reverse transcribed with random hexamers. TCRdb itself ran the immunoSEQ multiplex PCR reads through MiXCR, one entry per CDR3 protein. The sample records about 150,000 distinct CDR3 sequences, approximately 96% being singletons. The sequencing sample was made of CD8+ T cells from PBMCs. The receptor set was obtained from a human donor with multiple sclerosis.

The chain combines TRBV7-9 with TRBJ2-7; 7 bases map to TRBD1. Germline assignment: CDR1 SEHNR and CDR2 FQNEAQ (reference sequence). V was pared by 5 bases and J by 6 bases, with 13 bases of the junction left unmatched. This CDR3 spans 15 amino acids. The CDR3 here is CASSPGRTGLREQYF. CDR3 DNA: TGTGCCAGCAGCCCAGGTCGGACAGGCCTCCGCGAGCAGTACTTC.

This chain links TRBV11-2 with TRBJ2-3, with D possibly TRBD1 on 5 matching bases. The CDR3 spans 14 residues. V shed 7 bases and J shed 2 bases, with 13 bases lying between them. Germline V gene lookup returns CDR1 SGHAT and CDR2 FQNNGV. The CDR3 DNA reads as TGTGCCAGCACGTTCAGGGCCAACACAGATACGCAGTATTTT. Translated, it gives CASTFRANTDTQYF.

This chain links TRBV2 with TRBJ1-3; D is uncertain. Germline CDR1 SNHLY, CDR2 FYNNEI. The CDR3 consists of 14 residues. V was cut by 6 bases and J by 1 base, with 10 bases left in between. CDR3 nucleotides: TGTGCCAGCAGCGACCGGTGGTCTGGAAACACCATATATTTT. The encoded protein is CASSDRWSGNTIYF.

The chain employs TRBV7-8 and TRBJ2-3; 9 nucleotides match TRBD1. V gave up 4 bases and J gave up 6 bases; unmatched junction bases: 8. This CDR3 is built from 15 residues. From germline, CDR1 is SGHVS and CDR2 FQNEAQ. CDR3 bases: TGTGCCAGCAGCTCACCGGACAGGGGTAGTGATACGCAGTATTTT. Translated: CASSSPDRGSDTQYF.

This clonotype was observed once. The J gene is TRBJ2-7, the V gene TRBV27; 9 nucleotides match TRBD1. V was clipped by 6 bases and J by 5 bases; unmatched bases: 2. The CDR3 covers 12 residues. Germline-derived CDR1 and CDR2 are MNHEY and SMNVEV (reference sequence). CDR3 bases: TGTGCCAGCAGCGGGACAGGGAACGAGCAGTACTTC. It specifies CASSGTGNEQYF.

This sequence joins TRBV27 and TRBJ1-1; possible D gene TRBD1, 6 bases. Germline assignment: CDR1 MNHEY and CDR2 SMNVEV (reference sequence). This CDR3 is 12 amino acids long. Between the trimmed V and J ends, which lost 6 bases and 10 bases, there was a span of 15 bases. The CDR3, as DNA: TGTGCCAGCAGCCCAGGGGTTCAGCCAGCTTTCTTT. As protein: CASSPGVQPAFF.

This chain joins TRBV12-3 or TRBV12-4 and TRBJ2-1; 10 bases line up with TRBD1. The CDR3 covers 16 residues. V gave up 5 bases and J gave up 7 bases; unmatched junction bases: 11. CDR3 nucleotides: TGTGCCAGCAGTCCCCGGACAGGGGGTCAAGGAAATGAGCAGTTCTTC. This translates into CASSPRTGGQGNEQFF.

This sequence joins TRBV20-1 and TRBJ1-1; D is unresolved. Germline V lookup: CDR1 DFQATT, CDR2 SNEGSKA (reference sequence). The CDR3 totals 13 residues. The V end was cut by 5 bases, the J end by 2 bases, with 12 bases between. CDR3 sequence (DNA): TGCAGTGCTCGGGCCATATTTAACACTGAAGCTTTCTTT. This sequence encodes CSARAIFNTEAFF.

V and J are TRBV27 and TRBJ2-7, with D perhaps matching TRBD1 or TRBD2 (5 bases each). Trimming took 3 bases from V and 5 from J, leaving 8 bases between them. Germline V gene data show CDR1 as MNHEY and CDR2 as SMNVEV (reference sequence). This CDR3 has 12 residues. CDR3 amino acids: CASSFRDHEQYF. In nucleotides, the CDR3 is TGTGCCAGCAGTTTTAGGGACCACGAGCAGTACTTC.

This chain uses TRBV11-2 with TRBJ2-7; D might be TRBD1 (6 bases). Germline CDR1 reads SGHAT; CDR2 reads FQNNGV. V was shortened by 3 bases and J by 2 bases, with 17 bases between the two germline ends. CDR3 size: 16 residues. The CDR3 region is CASSFLSGDPTYEQYF. In nucleotides, the CDR3 is TGTGCCAGCAGCTTTCTTTCAGGGGATCCCACCTACGAGCAGTACTTC.

This clonotype was seen just once. The CDR3 bases are TGTGCCAGCAGTCCCGTTATGGCTAACTATGGCTACACCTTC. It translates to CASSPVMANYGYTF. The chain links TRBV28 to TRBJ1-2; D is uncertain. The CDR3 extends over 14 amino acids. Between the trimmed V and J ends, which lost 5 bases and 0 bases, there was a span of 10 bases. Per germline, CDR1 MDHEN and CDR2 SYDVKM.

V gene TRBV2 combines with J gene TRBJ1-5; D gene unclear. The CDR3 is 12 amino acids. Looked up from germline, CDR1 is SNHLY and CDR2 is FYNNEI. The V and J ends lost 6 bases and 7 bases respectively, with 10 bases between them. In nucleotides, the CDR3 is TGTGCCAGCAGGGAGAAAAGGCAGCCCCAGCATTTT. Translating gives CASREKRQPQHF.

A single count supports this clonotype. CDR3 residues: CAWSPGTTGELFF. In DNA form, the CDR3 reads TGTGCCTGGAGCCCAGGGACCACCGGGGAGCTGTTTTTT. The rearrangement links TRBV30 to TRBJ2-2; perhaps D is TRBD1 or TRBD2 (5 bases each). Germline loops: CDR1 GTSNPN, CDR2 SVGIG (reference sequence). Deletions cut 3 bases from V and 4 bases from J, with 9 bases between. The CDR3 consists of 13 residues.

The chain employs TRBV20-1 and TRBJ2-3; 13 bases map to TRBD2. V shed 6 bases, J shed 6 bases, and the junction held 15 bases outside the gene matches. Germline V gives CDR1 DFQATT, CDR2 SNEGSKA (reference sequence). The CDR3 is 17 residues long. The CDR3 DNA follows: TGCAGTGCCCCTCCGGCGGGACTAGCGGGACCAGGGGATACGCAGTATTTT. This sequence encodes CSAPPAGLAGPGDTQYF.

The V call is TRBV14, the J call TRBJ2-5, with D perhaps given as TRBD1 or TRBD2 (6 bases each). Between the trimmed V and J ends, which lost 0 bases and 5 bases, there was a span of 10 bases. From germline, CDR1 is SGHDN and CDR2 FVKESK. The CDR3 is 14 amino acids. The CDR3 region is CASSQDRGPETQYF. The CDR3 coding sequence is TGTGCCAGCAGCCAAGATCGGGGGCCCGAGACCCAGTACTTC.

This chain joins TRBV5-4 and TRBJ2-5; D may match TRBD1 or TRBD2 (5 bases each). The V end lost 0 bases, the J end lost 5 bases, and 14 bases lay between the germline ends. Germline loops: CDR1 SGHNT, CDR2 YYREEE (reference sequence). This CDR3 has 15 residues. The CDR3 reads CASSLAGTSRETQYF. The CDR3 DNA sequence: TGTGCCAGCAGCTTGGCCGGGACCTCGAGGGAGACCCAGTACTTC.

This chain connects TRBV13 to TRBJ2-5, with TRBD1 identical over 7 bases. Germline assignment: CDR1 PRHDT and CDR2 FYEKMQ (reference sequence). V lost 0 bases to trimming and J lost 5 bases; unmatched junction nucleotides: 3. This CDR3 is built from 14 residues. CDR3 amino acids: CASSLGTGRETQYF. The CDR3 nucleotides are TGTGCCAGCAGCTTAGGGACAGGGCGGGAGACCCAGTACTTC.

CDR3 DNA sequence: TGCGCCAGCAGATCGGACAGGGGGCTAGATACGCAGTATTTT. It encodes CASRSDRGLDTQYF. This chain connects TRBV10-2 to TRBJ2-3; 11 positions match TRBD1. V was pared by 6 bases and J by 5 bases, with 4 bases of the junction left unmatched. The germline V gene has CDR1 WSHSY and CDR2 SAAADI. The CDR3 is 14 residues long.